This entry describes one T cell receptor beta chain. The antigen it binds to is not known. No per-base quality is available; no much larger clone lies one base away. The data belong to a study of shared clonotypes between healthy human individuals (TCRdb year 2020). Background on the whole study: A few men and two women, aged 18 to 49 years, made up the cohort. Blood TCR repertoires of about 5 healthy adults were deeply sequenced to estimate repertoire size and the extent of clonotype sharing between individuals. Different laboratories and diverse techniques were used to prepare libraries and sequence TCR repertoires, to increase sequencing depth and limit assay-specific biases. Per donor, leukapheresis produced somewhere between about 0.94 and 8.9 billion PBMCs. The investigation overall reported the following: Pairwise subsampling indicated that sequencing depth was expected to affect the degree of clonotype sharing among donors. Because the study included a small number of donors, the genetic and exposure-history diversity represented was limited. Sampling was restricted to blood, and TCR repertoires in tissues likely differ from the TCR repertoires found in blood.

Using the deep immunoSEQ assay, TCR CDR3 regions were amplified from genomic DNA by multiplex PCR. Extracted genomic DNA from each cell subset was spread evenly across all wells of several immunoSEQ 96-well plates, with each plate serving as a replicate. For unsorted PBMC, each replicate PCR was loaded with roughly 330 ng genomic DNA, equivalent to roughly 31,000 T cell genomes. Ten immunoSEQ deep assay plates were used to sequence the unsorted PBMC genomic DNA. The purified libraries were quantified using a Qubit 3.0 fluorometer, sized with a Bioanalyzer 2100, and then quantified again using the KAPA Library Quantification kit. Each immunoSEQ 96-well plate was sequenced on its own single-read 150-cycle Illumina NextSeq 550 flow cell. In the authors' own workflow: The immunoSEQ output contained only junctional sequences without quality scores, so filtering could not match that applied to full-length reads. To assign V/J genes and CDR3, sequences were annotated against IMGT germline references using PyIR, a Python wrapper for IgBLAST v1.9. Reads were filtered out if the reads had weak V/J assignments (E-value above 1e-6), no CDR3, stop codons, out-of-frame junctions, or ambiguous translated residues. A V3J clonotype was defined by an identical inferred V gene, J gene, and CDR3 amino acid sequence. To compute the percentage overlap between repertoires, the number of shared unique clonotypes was divided by the size of the smaller repertoire. Richness of each repertoire was evaluated using RTK rarefaction, the Chao1 estimator, and Recon v2.1 estimates of unobserved clonotypes. TCRdb's version of the immuneACCESS table is confined to in-frame rearrangements and falls short of the full clone set. An unresolved V gene accounts for under half of the shortfall where checked; the remainder is of unknown origin. Clone size and V and J calls were adopted from that table, with D and trimming inferred from the DNA. The sample data list more than 450,000 clones, and 79% of these were observed just once. In total, the top ten clones hold 10% to 15% of the sample.

The donors were healthy, HIV-negative adults who had no recently reported acute infections or vaccinations. Only Caucasian adults living in Nashville, Tennessee, USA were represented among the donors. For unsorted samples, 75 million to 90 million PBMCs were counted, and genomic DNA was extracted using the QIAamp DNA Blood Mini kit. Blood was obtained by leukapheresis, after which PBMCs were separated by Ficoll-Histopaque density gradient centrifugation and cryopreserved in liquid nitrogen vapor phase. From its cysteine to its phenylalanine, the CDR3 spans 15 amino acids. The kept DNA is CDR3 alone, 45 bases in frame from the first base. Trimming costs V 3 bases and J 5 bases, and their ends lie 15 bases apart. CDR1 SGHRS and CDR2 YFSETQ are derived from the germline V gene.

Sample: PBMCs. This TCR came from a woman aged 40 to 50 in good health. Some clones in this sample may be carry-over from other donors' samples. This chain is built from TRBV5-1 and TRBJ1-5, with no reliable assignment of the D segment. The CDR3 region reads CASSYGGVDDQPQHF. The DNA sequence is given as TGCGCCAGCAGCTATGGAGGTGTGGACGATCAGCCCCAGCATTTT.